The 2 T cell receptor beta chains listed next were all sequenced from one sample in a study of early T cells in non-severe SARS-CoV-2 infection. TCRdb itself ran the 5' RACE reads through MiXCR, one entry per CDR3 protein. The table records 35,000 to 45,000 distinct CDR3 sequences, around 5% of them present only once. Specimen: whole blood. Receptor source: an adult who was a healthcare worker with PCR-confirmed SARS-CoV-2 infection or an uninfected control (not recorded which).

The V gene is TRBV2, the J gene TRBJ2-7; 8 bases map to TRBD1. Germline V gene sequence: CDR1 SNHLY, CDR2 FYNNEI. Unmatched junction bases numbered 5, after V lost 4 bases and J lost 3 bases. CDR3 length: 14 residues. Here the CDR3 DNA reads TGTGCCAGCAGTGCCGGGACAGGTCACTACGAGCAGTACTTC. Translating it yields CASSAGTGHYEQYF.

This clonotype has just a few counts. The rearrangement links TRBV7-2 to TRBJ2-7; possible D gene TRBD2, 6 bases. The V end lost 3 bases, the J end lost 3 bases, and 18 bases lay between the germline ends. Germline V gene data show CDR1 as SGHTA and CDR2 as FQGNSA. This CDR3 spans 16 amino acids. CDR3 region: CASSFGGLSSIYEQYF. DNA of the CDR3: TGTGCCAGCAGCTTCGGGGGACTGTCATCCATCTACGAGCAGTACTTC.